This T cell receptor beta chain came from a study of T cells in localized non-small cell lung cancer. The study's findings and limits: Among the top 100 tumor clones, a median about 52 appeared in adjacent lung.

This CDR3 region has 14 residues. Germline CDR1 reads SGDLS; CDR2 reads YYNGEE. V dropped 0 bases and J dropped 4 bases, with 10 bases sitting between them. Libraries were prepared by immunoSEQ multiplex PCR; TCRdb keeps only in-frame clonotypes and omits some of them. The sample lists under 35,000 clones; about 82% were seen once. As to this clone: What it binds is unknown.

This sequence was found in a male donor older than 55 with stage III squamous cell lung carcinoma. The sample in question was peripheral blood, obtained before any cancer treatment. The V call is TRBV9, the J call TRBJ1-2; no reliable D call. The CDR3, as DNA: TGTGCCAGCAGCGTAGAAGGAAACCGCTATGGCTACACCTTC. Translating it yields CASSVEGNRYGYTF. The variable domain in full, completed from reference TRBV9 and TRBJ1-2, reads DSGVTQTPKHLITATGQRVTLRCSPRSGDLSVYWYQQSLDQGLQFLIQYYNGEERAKGNILERFSAQQFPDLHSELNLSSLELGDSALYFCASSVEGNRYGYTFGSGTRLTVV.